This TCR beta chain was captured by sequencing in a study of memory CD4+ T cells and cytomegalovirus serostatus. Single viable CD3+CD4+CD8-CD45RO+ cells were sorted as the memory CD4+ T cells. Using immunoSEQ multiplex PCR, the repertoire was profiled, and TCRdb retains in-frame clones only, with some absent. The table has about 27,000 clones, roughly 76% seen once. This clone occurred a few times. Trimming cost V 0 bases and J 6 bases; bases outside gene matches: 8. This CDR3 region has 16 residues. CDR1 and CDR2 (germline): MGHRA, YSYEKL. The chain links TRBV4-1 to TRBJ1-5, with 7 positions matching TRBD1. This clonotype was obtained from an adult in good health and CMV-seronegative. Sequencing input: memory CD4+ T cells from blood. CDR3 bases: TGCGCCAGCAGCCAAGATGGGGGGACAGCGATTCAGCCCCAGCATTTT. Residues: CASSQDGGTAIQPQHF.